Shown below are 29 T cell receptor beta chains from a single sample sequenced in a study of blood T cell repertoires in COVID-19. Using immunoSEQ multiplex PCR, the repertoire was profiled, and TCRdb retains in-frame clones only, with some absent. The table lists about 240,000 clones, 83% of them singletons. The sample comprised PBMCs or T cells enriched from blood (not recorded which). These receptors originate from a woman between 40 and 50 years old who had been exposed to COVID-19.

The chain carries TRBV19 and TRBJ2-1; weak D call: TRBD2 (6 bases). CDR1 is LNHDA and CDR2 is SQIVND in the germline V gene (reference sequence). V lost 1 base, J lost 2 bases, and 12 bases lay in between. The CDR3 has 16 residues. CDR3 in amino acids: CASSIGEAVPYNEQFF. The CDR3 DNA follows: TGTGCCAGTAGTATAGGGGAGGCGGTCCCCTACAATGAGCAGTTCTTC.

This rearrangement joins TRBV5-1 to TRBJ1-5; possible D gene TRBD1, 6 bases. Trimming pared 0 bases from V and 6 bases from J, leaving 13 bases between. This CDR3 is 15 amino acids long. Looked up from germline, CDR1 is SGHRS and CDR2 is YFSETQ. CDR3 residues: CASSLVSGEGQPQHF. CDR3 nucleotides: TGCGCCAGCAGCTTGGTGTCAGGGGAGGGTCAGCCCCAGCATTTT.

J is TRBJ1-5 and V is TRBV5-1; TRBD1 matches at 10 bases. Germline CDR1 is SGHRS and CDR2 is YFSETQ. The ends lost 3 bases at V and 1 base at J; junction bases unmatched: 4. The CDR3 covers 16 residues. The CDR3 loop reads CASSWGDRGSNQPQHF. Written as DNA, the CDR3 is TGCGCCAGCAGCTGGGGGGACAGGGGAAGCAATCAGCCCCAGCATTTT.

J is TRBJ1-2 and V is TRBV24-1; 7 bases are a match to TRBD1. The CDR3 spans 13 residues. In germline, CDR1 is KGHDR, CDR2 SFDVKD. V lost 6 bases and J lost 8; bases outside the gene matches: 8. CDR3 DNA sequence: TGTGCCACCAGTACGACAGGGTTAGAGGGCTACACCTTC. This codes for CATSTTGLEGYTF.

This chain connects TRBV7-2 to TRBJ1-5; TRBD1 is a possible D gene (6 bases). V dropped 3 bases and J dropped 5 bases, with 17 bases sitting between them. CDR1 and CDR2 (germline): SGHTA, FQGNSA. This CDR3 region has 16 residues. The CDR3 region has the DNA TGTGCCAGCAGCTTGGCCGGGACAAAGCGTTATCAGCCCCAGCATTTT. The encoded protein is CASSLAGTKRYQPQHF.

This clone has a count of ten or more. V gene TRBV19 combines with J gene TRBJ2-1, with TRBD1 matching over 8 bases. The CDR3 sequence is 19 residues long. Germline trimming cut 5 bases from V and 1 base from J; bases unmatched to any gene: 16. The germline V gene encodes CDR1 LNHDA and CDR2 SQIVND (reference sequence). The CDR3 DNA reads TGTGCCAGTAGTCAGACAGGGGTTGTATTTCGGTCTTCCTACAATGAGCAGTTCTTC. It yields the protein CASSQTGVVFRSSYNEQFF.

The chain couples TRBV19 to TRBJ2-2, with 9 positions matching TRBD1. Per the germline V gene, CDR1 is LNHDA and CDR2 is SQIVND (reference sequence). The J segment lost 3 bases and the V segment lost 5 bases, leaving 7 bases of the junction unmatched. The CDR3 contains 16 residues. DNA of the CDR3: TGTGCCAGTAGTCTTCACAGGGGGCTGGACACCGGGGAGCTGTTTTTT. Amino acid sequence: CASSLHRGLDTGELFF. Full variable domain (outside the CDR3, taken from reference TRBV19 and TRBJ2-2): DGGITQSPKYLFRKEGQNVTLSCEQNLNHDAMYWYRQDPGQGLRLIYYSQIVNDFQKGDIAEGYSVSREKKESFPLTVTSAQKNPTAFYLCASSLHRGLDTGELFFGEGSRLTVL.

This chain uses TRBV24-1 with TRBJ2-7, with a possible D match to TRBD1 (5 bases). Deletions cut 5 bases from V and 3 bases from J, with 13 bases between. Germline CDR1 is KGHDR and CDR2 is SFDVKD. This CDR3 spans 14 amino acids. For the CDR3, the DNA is TGTGCCACCAGTGGAGCCGGACAAGTCTACGAGCAGTACTTC. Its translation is CATSGAGQVYEQYF.

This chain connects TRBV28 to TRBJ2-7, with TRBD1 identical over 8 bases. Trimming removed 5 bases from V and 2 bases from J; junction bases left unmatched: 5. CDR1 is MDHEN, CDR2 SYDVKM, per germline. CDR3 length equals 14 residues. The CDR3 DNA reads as TGTGCCAGCAGTGTCGGACAGGGCCCCTACGAGCAGTACTTC. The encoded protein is CASSVGQGPYEQYF.

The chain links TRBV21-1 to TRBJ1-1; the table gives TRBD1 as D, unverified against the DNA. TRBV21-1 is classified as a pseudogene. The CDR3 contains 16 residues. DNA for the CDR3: TGTGCCAGCAGCCCGGGACACGGGTATATGAACACTGAAGCTTTCTTT. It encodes CASSPGHGYMNTEAFF.

CDR3 in amino acids: CASSGRAQGYNSPLHF. The CDR3, as DNA: TGTGCCAGCAGCGGCCGAGCGCAGGGTTATAATTCACCCCTCCACTTT. This chain uses TRBV5-8 with TRBJ1-6; tentatively, D is TRBD1 (5 bases). The CDR3 has 16 residues. Germline lookup yields CDR1 SGHTS and CDR2 YDEGEE. The V and J ends lost 4 bases and 4 bases respectively, with 15 bases between them.

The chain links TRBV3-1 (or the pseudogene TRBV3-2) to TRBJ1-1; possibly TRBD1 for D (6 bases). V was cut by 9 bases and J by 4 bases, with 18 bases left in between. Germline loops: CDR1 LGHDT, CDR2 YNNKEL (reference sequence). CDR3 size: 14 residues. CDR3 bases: TGTGCCAGAGTGGGGGGGGGCTTCTGCACTGAAGCTTTCTTT. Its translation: CARVGGGFCTEAFF.

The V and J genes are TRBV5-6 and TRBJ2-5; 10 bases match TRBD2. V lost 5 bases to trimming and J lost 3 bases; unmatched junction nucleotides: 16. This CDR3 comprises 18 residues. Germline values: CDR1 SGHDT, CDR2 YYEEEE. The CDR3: CASSGAGGLATFEETQYF. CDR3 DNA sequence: TGTGCCAGCAGTGGGGCGGGGGGACTAGCGACCTTTGAAGAGACCCAGTACTTC.

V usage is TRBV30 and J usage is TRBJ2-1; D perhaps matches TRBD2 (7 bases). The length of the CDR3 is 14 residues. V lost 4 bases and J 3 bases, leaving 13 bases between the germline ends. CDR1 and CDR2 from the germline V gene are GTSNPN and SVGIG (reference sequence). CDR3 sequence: CAWTRGGSYNEQFF. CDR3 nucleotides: TGTGCCTGGACGAGGGGGGGAAGCTACAATGAGCAGTTCTTC.

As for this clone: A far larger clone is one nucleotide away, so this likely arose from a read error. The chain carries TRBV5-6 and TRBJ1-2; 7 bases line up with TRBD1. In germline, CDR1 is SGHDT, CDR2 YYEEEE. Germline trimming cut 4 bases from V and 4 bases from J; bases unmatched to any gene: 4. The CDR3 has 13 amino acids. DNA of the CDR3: TGTGCCAGCAGCCTCCGGGACAGCTATGGCTACACCTTC. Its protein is CASSLRDSYGYTF.

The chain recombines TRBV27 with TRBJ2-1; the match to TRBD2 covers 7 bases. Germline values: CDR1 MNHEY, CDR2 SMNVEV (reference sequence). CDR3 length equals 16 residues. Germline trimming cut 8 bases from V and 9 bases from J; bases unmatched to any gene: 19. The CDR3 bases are TGTGCCAGCTGCCTATTTCGTAGCGGGTCTGAGGTTGAGCAGTTCTTC. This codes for CASCLFRSGSEVEQFF.

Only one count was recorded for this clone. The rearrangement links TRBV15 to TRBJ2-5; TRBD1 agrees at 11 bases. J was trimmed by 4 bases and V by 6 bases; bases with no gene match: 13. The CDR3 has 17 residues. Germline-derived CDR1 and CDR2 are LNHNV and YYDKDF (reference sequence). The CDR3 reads CATSKSLGQGVGETQYF. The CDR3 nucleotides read TGTGCCACCAGTAAAAGTCTGGGACAGGGGGTAGGAGAGACCCAGTACTTC.

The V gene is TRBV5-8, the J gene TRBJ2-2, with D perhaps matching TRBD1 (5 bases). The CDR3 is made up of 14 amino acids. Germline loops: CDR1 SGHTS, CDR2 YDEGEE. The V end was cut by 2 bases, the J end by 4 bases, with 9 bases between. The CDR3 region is CASSFRGSTGELFF. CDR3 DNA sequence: TGTGCCAGCAGCTTTAGGGGATCCACCGGGGAGCTGTTTTTT.

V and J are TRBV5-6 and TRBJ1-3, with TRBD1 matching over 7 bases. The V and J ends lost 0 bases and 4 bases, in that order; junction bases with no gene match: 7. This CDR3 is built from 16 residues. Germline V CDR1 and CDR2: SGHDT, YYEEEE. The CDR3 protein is CASSLGSRGDGNTIYF. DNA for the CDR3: TGTGCCAGCAGCTTGGGTTCCAGGGGGGACGGAAACACCATATATTTT.

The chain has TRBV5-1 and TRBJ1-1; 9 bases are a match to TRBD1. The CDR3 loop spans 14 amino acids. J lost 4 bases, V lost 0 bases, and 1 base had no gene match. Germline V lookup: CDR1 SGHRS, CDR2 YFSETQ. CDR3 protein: CASSLEQGATEAFF. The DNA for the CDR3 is TGCGCCAGCAGCTTGGAACAGGGGGCCACTGAAGCTTTCTTT.

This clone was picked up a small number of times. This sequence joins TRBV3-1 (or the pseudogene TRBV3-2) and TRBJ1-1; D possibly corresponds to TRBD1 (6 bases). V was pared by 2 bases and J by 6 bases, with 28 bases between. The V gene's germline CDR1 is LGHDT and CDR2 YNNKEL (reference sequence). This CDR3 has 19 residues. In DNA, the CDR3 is TGTGCCAGCAGCCAAAGGTACAGGGTTGGGGTCAGGTCAGACCCTGAAGCTTTCTTT. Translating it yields CASSQRYRVGVRSDPEAFF.

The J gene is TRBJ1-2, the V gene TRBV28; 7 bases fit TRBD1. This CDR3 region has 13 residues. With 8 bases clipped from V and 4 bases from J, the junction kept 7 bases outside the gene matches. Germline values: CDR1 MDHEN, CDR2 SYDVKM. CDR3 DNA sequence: TGTGCCAGCTCCGTAGGGGGCGGCTATGGCTACACCTTC. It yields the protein CASSVGGGYGYTF.

The CDR3 sequence is CASSLESGREYEQYF. The CDR3 DNA is TGCGCCAGCAGCTTGGAGTCAGGCCGAGAATACGAGCAGTACTTC. The V call is TRBV5-1, the J call TRBJ2-7, with no clear D. CDR3 length: 15 amino acids. Germline assignment: CDR1 SGHRS and CDR2 YFSETQ. The V and J ends lost 0 bases and 4 bases respectively, with 14 bases between them.

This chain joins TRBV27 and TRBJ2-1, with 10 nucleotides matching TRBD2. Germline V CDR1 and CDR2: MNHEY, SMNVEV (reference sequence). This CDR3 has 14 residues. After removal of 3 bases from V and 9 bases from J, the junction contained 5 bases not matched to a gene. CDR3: CASSFQRGGGEQFF. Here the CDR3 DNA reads TGTGCCAGCAGTTTCCAGCGGGGGGGCGGTGAGCAGTTCTTC.

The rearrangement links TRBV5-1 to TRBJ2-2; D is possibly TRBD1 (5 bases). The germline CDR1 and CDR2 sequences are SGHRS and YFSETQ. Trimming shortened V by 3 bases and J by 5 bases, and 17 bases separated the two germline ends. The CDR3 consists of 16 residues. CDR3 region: CASSSLTDPQTGELFF. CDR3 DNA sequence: TGCGCCAGCAGCTCACTGACAGACCCTCAGACCGGGGAGCTGTTTTTT.

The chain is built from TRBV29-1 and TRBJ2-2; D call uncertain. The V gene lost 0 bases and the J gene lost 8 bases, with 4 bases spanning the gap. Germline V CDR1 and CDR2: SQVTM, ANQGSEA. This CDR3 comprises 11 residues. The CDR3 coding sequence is TGCAGCGTTGAAGAGACAGGGGAGCTGTTTTTT. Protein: CSVEETGELFF.

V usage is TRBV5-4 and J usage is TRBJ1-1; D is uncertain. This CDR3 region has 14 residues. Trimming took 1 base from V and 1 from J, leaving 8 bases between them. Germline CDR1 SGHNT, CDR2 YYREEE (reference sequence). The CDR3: CASSLPLPNTEAFF. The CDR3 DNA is TGTGCCAGCAGCTTGCCCCTTCCGAACACTGAAGCTTTCTTT.

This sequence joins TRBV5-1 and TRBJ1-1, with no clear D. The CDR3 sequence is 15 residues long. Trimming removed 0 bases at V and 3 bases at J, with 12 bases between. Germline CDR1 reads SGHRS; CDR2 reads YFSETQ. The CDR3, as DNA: TGCGCCAGCAGCTTGGATACGGGATCGGACACTGAAGCTTTCTTT. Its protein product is CASSLDTGSDTEAFF.

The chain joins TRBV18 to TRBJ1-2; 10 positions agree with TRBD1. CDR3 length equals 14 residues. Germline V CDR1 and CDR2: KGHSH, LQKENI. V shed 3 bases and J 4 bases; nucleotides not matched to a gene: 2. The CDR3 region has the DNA TGTGCCAGCTCACCGGGACAGGGGAGCTATGGCTACACCTTC. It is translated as CASSPGQGSYGYTF.